The 24 T cell receptor beta chains below were found in one sample sequenced in a study of human T cells and chemical hapten exposure. Via MiXCR, TCRdb re-called the RACE reads, giving one row per CDR3 protein. The profile covers about 380,000 distinct CDR3 sequences, with nearly 5% appearing a single time and under 2.5% taken by the ten largest. Stated time point: patch test 1, 2 weeks after DPC sensitization. Treatment: therapeutic diphenylcyclopropenone sensitization with weekly scalp DPC. Sequences were derived from whole blood, sampled in connection with sensitization to the hapten diphenylcyclopropenone (DPC). The receptors come from a woman aged 45 to 65 with alopecia areata. Some clones in this sample may be carry-over from other donors' samples.

This clonotype was detected ten times or more. The CDR3 nucleotides are TGTGCCAGCAGTTTGAAGCAAGTTCCAACTAATGAAAAACTGTTTTTT. Its translation is CASSLKQVPTNEKLFF. This rearrangement joins TRBV27 to TRBJ1-4; no reliable D call. Germline V CDR1 and CDR2: MNHEY, SMNVEV (reference sequence). Trimming shortened V by 3 bases and J by 0 bases, and 11 bases separated the two germline ends. The CDR3 runs to 16 residues. The entire variable domain, with the rest obtained from reference TRBV27 and TRBJ1-4, is as follows: EAQVTQNPRYLITVTGKKLTVTCSQNMNHEYMSWYRQDPGLGLRQIYYSMNVEVTDKGDVPEGYKVSRKEKRNFPLILESPSPNQTSLYFCASSLKQVPTNEKLFFGSGTQLSVL.

This clonotype was recorded many times. This rearrangement joins TRBV12-3 or TRBV12-4 to TRBJ2-3, with 7 positions matching TRBD2. The CDR3 is 14 amino acids. The trim removed 5 bases at V and 4 bases at J, leaving 6 bases unmatched. The CDR3 loop reads CASSQRDLPDTQYF. The CDR3 DNA reads as TGTGCCAGCAGTCAGCGGGATCTGCCAGATACGCAGTATTTT.

This clonotype was seen many times. The chain links TRBV5-1 to TRBJ2-7; 7 positions agree with TRBD1. With 8 bases clipped from V and 5 bases from J, the junction kept 7 bases outside the gene matches. Germline-derived CDR1 and CDR2 are SGHRS and YFSETQ. CDR3 size: 12 residues. CDR3 amino acids: CARLIGGDEQYF. As DNA, the CDR3 is TGCGCCAGGCTCATAGGGGGCGACGAGCAGTACTTC.

This clonotype came up many times. V usage is TRBV5-1 and J usage is TRBJ2-5; D gene ambiguous. The length of the CDR3 is 14 residues. CDR1 is SGHRS and CDR2 is YFSETQ in the germline V gene. With 0 bases removed from V and 4 bases from J, the gap between germline ends came to 10 bases. The CDR3: CASSLGSARETQYF. The CDR3 nucleotides read TGCGCCAGCAGCTTGGGCAGCGCTCGAGAGACCCAGTACTTC.

This clonotype was counted at least ten times. The chain employs TRBV20-1 and TRBJ1-1, with D possibly matching TRBD1 (6 bases). From germline, CDR1 is DFQATT and CDR2 SNEGSKA (reference sequence). The CDR3 covers 14 residues. The V end was cut by 6 bases, the J end by 5 bases, with 19 bases between. The DNA of the CDR3 is TGCAGTGCGGCTGATTGGGAGAGGGGGACTGAAGCTTTCTTT. It yields the protein CSAADWERGTEAFF.

This clonotype was seen repeatedly, ten times or more. This chain connects TRBV6-4 to TRBJ2-1; D may be TRBD1 (8 bases). Germline assignment: CDR1 MRHNA and CDR2 SNTAGT. CDR3 length: 16 amino acids. V was shortened by 0 bases and J by 10 bases, with 19 bases between the two germline ends. Here the CDR3 reads CASSDSSGTGPGEQFF. CDR3 DNA sequence: TGTGCCAGCAGTGACTCGAGCGGGACAGGCCCTGGAGAGCAGTTCTTC.

This clonotype was detected many times. The chain joins TRBV12-3 or TRBV12-4 to TRBJ1-1, with 7 positions matching TRBD1. The CDR3 sequence is 17 residues long. Trimming took 2 bases from V and 3 from J; bases not matched to a gene: 12. The CDR3 DNA follows: TGTGCCAGCAGTTTACTTCCCATGGGGACAGAGGACACTGAAGCTTTCTTT. Protein sequence: CASSLLPMGTEDTEAFF.

This clonotype appeared many times. The chain joins TRBV5-1 to TRBJ1-2; 9 positions agree with TRBD1. The CDR3 runs to 15 residues. J lost 2 bases, V lost 4 bases, and 6 bases had no gene match. In germline, CDR1 is SGHRS, CDR2 YFSETQ. As DNA, the CDR3 is TGCGCCAGCAGCCCGGGGGACAGGGTCAACTATGGCTACACCTTC. It encodes CASSPGDRVNYGYTF.

At least ten counts were recorded for this clonotype. This CDR3 is CASSVWTGDSETQYF. CDR3 bases: TGTGCCAGCAGCGTGTGGACAGGGGATAGCGAGACCCAGTACTTC. V usage is TRBV9 and J usage is TRBJ2-5, with TRBD1 matching 9 bases. The CDR3 is 15 residues long. V lost 2 bases and J lost 5; bases outside the gene matches: 7. Germline V lookup: CDR1 SGDLS, CDR2 YYNGEE.

This clonotype was detected a few times. The chain joins TRBV7-9 to TRBJ1-2; maybe TRBD1 (5 bases). The V end was cut by 1 base, the J end by 4 bases, with 13 bases between. In germline, CDR1 is SEHNR, CDR2 FQNEAQ (reference sequence). This CDR3 is 15 amino acids long. CDR3 in amino acids: CASSLVGSGGYGYTF. The CDR3 bases are TGTGCCAGCAGCTTAGTTGGCAGCGGGGGCTATGGCTACACCTTC.

The V call is TRBV12-3 or TRBV12-4, the J call TRBJ1-5, with D perhaps TRBD1 (5 bases). This CDR3 comprises 16 residues. Trimming removed 5 bases from V and 5 bases from J, with 19 bases in between. DNA of the CDR3: TGTGCCAGCAGTGACTCGGTTTCGGGGCACGATCAGCCCCAGCATTTT. Its translation is CASSDSVSGHDQPQHF.

In its sample, this clonotype was seen many times. The gene calls are TRBV3-1 and TRBJ1-3; D gene uncertain. V shed 4 bases and J shed 0 bases, with 13 bases lying between them. CDR3 length: 16 residues. Looked up from germline, CDR1 is LGHDT and CDR2 is YNNKEL (reference sequence). CDR3 coding DNA: TGTGCCAGCAGCCTAAAGTCGGCGCGCTCTGGAAACACCATATATTTT. As protein: CASSLKSARSGNTIYF.

In this sample, this clonotype turned up many times. The chain carries TRBV7-2 and TRBJ2-3; 10 bases line up with TRBD2. This CDR3 contains 16 residues. The germline V gene has CDR1 SGHTA and CDR2 FQGNSA. V shed 5 bases and J 5 bases; nucleotides not matched to a gene: 10. The CDR3 sequence is CASSKGLARWVDTQYF. The CDR3 bases are TGTGCCAGCAGCAAGGGACTAGCGCGGTGGGTAGATACGCAGTATTTT.

This clonotype was seen more than once but under ten times. The rearrangement links TRBV12-5 to TRBJ2-5, with 7 bases lining up with TRBD1. Germline trimming cut 5 bases from V and 2 bases from J; bases unmatched to any gene: 8. The CDR3 runs 15 residues. Per the germline V gene, CDR1 is LGHNT and CDR2 is FRNRAP. This chain's CDR3 is CASGHSGGLQETQYF. In DNA form, the CDR3 reads TGTGCTAGTGGTCACTCAGGGGGATTACAAGAGACCCAGTACTTC.

This clonotype was counted many times. This chain connects TRBV20-1 to TRBJ2-4, with 14 bases that match TRBD2. Germline V lookup: CDR1 DFQATT, CDR2 SNEGSKA (reference sequence). The junction had 6 bases not matched to a gene; V was cut back by 4 bases and J by 1 base. The CDR3 is made up of 17 amino acids. CDR3 bases: TGCAGTGCTAAAGGGACTAGCGGGGGAGGGGCCAAAAACATTCAGTACTTC. It yields the protein CSAKGTSGGGAKNIQYF.

This sequence joins TRBV20-1 and TRBJ2-1; D uncertain. The CDR3 length is 16 residues. Germline lookup yields CDR1 DFQATT and CDR2 SNEGSKA (reference sequence). Trimming cost V 3 bases and J 2 bases, with 17 bases left between them. CDR3 sequence: CSASSLLFGTYNEQFF. The DNA of the CDR3 is TGCAGTGCTAGCTCCTTACTATTCGGCACCTACAATGAGCAGTTCTTC.

This clonotype has more than one count but fewer than ten. The chain is built from TRBV15 and TRBJ2-2, with TRBD1 matching 8 bases. Germline CDR1 is LNHNV and CDR2 is YYDKDF (reference sequence). V gave up 4 bases and J gave up 4 bases; unmatched junction bases: 8. The CDR3 length is 16 residues. The CDR3 DNA sequence: TGTGCCACCAGCAAAGCGACAGGGGTCGGCACCGGGGAGCTGTTTTTT. Residues: CATSKATGVGTGELFF.

This clonotype occurred many times. The DNA for the CDR3 is TGTGCCAGCAGTTTAGGGGGTTCTCCCAATCAGCCCCAGCATTTT. Translation gives CASSLGGSPNQPQHF. This sequence joins TRBV27 and TRBJ1-5; tentative D call: TRBD1 (5 bases). The germline CDR1 and CDR2 sequences are MNHEY and SMNVEV (reference sequence). The CDR3 totals 15 residues. V lost 2 bases to trimming and J lost 3 bases, with 11 bases between them.

This clonotype appeared many times. This rearrangement joins TRBV5-1 to TRBJ2-5; perhaps TRBD2 as D (5 bases). From germline, CDR1 is SGHRS and CDR2 YFSETQ. The CDR3 is made up of 13 amino acids. V lost 4 bases, J lost 1 base, and 8 bases lay in between. In DNA, the CDR3 is TGCGCCAGCAGCCCGAGGGCCCAAGAGACCCAGTACTTC. Residues: CASSPRAQETQYF.

The CDR3 protein is CASSQDGMAAREQYF. The CDR3 DNA sequence: TGTGCCAGCAGCCAAGATGGGATGGCGGCTAGGGAGCAGTACTTC. V is TRBV4-2 and J is TRBJ2-7; D ambiguous. V lost 0 bases and J lost 7, with 16 bases in between. Looked up from germline, CDR1 is LGHNA and CDR2 is YNFKEQ. The CDR3 runs to 15 residues.

CDR3 coding DNA: TGTGCCAGCACCCTGACACATCGGTTGAACACTGAAGCTTTCTTT. Its protein product is CASTLTHRLNTEAFF. The chain couples TRBV7-8 to TRBJ1-1; D remains unclear. The germline V gene encodes CDR1 SGHVS and CDR2 FQNEAQ. V lost 7 bases to trimming and J lost 0 bases, with 15 bases between them. CDR3 length equals 15 residues.

This clonotype showed up just a few times. DNA for the CDR3: TGTGCCAGCAGCGCGGGTCAAGAGACCCAGTACTTC. Residues: CASSAGQETQYF. The chain has TRBV9 and TRBJ2-5, with unresolved D. V was cut by 3 bases and J by 2 bases, with 5 bases left in between. The CDR3 has 12 amino acids. Germline CDR1 reads SGDLS; CDR2 reads YYNGEE.

J is TRBJ1-5 and V is TRBV5-3, with D possibly TRBD1 on 6 matching bases. TRBV5-3 is labeled an ORF, and its function is uncertain. The CDR3 totals 16 residues. V gave up 4 bases and J gave up 2 bases, with 16 bases separating them. The CDR3, as DNA: TGTGCCAGAAGCCATAAGACCAGGGGTGGCAATCAGCCCCAGCATTTT. Translation gives CARSHKTRGGNQPQHF.

The sample holds many counts of this clonotype. The J gene is TRBJ2-7, the V gene TRBV6-6, with D possibly being TRBD2 (8 bases). The CDR3 runs 14 residues. The V gene's germline CDR1 is MNHNY and CDR2 SVGAGI (reference sequence). Trimming removed 5 bases at V and 6 bases at J, with 17 bases between. This CDR3 is CASSGRQGLGEQYF. The DNA for the CDR3 is TGTGCCAGCAGTGGCAGACAGGGACTAGGCGAGCAGTACTTC.